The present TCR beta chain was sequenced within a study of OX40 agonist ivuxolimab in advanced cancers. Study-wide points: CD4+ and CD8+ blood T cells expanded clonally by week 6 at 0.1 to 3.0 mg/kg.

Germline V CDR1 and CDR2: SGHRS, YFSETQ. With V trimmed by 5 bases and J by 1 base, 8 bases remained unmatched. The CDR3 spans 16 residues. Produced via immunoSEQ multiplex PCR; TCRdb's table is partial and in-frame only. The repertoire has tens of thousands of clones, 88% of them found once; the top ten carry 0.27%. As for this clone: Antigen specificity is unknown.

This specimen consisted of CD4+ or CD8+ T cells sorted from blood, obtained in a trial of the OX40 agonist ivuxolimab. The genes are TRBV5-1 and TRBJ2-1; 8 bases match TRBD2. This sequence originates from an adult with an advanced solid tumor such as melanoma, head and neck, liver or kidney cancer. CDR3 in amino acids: CASRKTSGPSYNEQFF. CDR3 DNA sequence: TGCGCCAGCAGGAAAACTAGCGGTCCTTCCTACAATGAGCAGTTCTTC.